This TCR beta chain was documented in a study of post-analysis software for immune sequencing data. Study-wide results and caveats: Controls had significantly higher normalized Chao1 diversity than multiple sclerosis patients.

Unique-molecular-identifier-tagged TCR beta cDNA libraries were used. MiXCR, run by TCRdb on the PCR reads, gives a single entry per CDR3 protein. Found here are over 700,000 distinct CDR3 sequences, roughly 27% of them singletons; the top ten hold roughly 0.54%. This clonotype was detected a few times. Its specificity is unknown. The sample taken for sequencing was blood. The TCR originated in a girl aged 5-17 years with multiple sclerosis.

The CDR3 loop is CSAPSPRIERVNQPQHF. The CDR3 region has the DNA TGCAGTGCCCCAAGCCCGCGAATCGAGAGGGTCAATCAGCCCCAGCATTTT. This chain links TRBV20-1 with TRBJ1-5, with D uncertain. Trimming shortened V by 6 bases and J by 3 bases, and 24 bases separated the two germline ends. CDR3 length equals 17 residues. Per germline, CDR1 DFQATT and CDR2 SNEGSKA (reference sequence).